The next 22 T cell receptor beta chains were all read from a single sample in a study of T cells in Graves' hyperthyroidism and ophthalmopathy. RNA transcripts served as the template for amplifying TCR beta CDR3 regions. Using the HTBI primer set, a first-round RT-PCR was run on the TCR CDR3. TCRdb processed the multiplex PCR reads anew with MiXCR; each CDR3 protein has one entry. Of approximately 690,000 distinct CDR3 sequences in the sample, around 21% were seen once. Sequencing was done on a sample of blood. The receptors were sampled from a man younger than 40 with Graves' ophthalmopathy.

This clonotype was observed at least ten times. The rearrangement uses TRBV13 and TRBJ1-1; D not resolved. Germline V gives CDR1 PRHDT, CDR2 FYEKMQ (reference sequence). Deletions cut 1 base from V and 0 bases from J, with 6 bases between. The CDR3 loop spans 14 amino acids. This chain's CDR3 is CASSLVDLNTEAFF. For the CDR3, the DNA is TGTGCCAGCAGCTTAGTCGACCTGAACACTGAAGCTTTCTTT.

The chain joins TRBV6-5 to TRBJ2-5; 10 bases align to TRBD2. The CDR3 contains 20 residues. CDR1 is MNHEY and CDR2 is SVGAGI in the germline V gene. V shed 0 bases, J shed 1 base, and the junction held 14 bases outside the gene matches. The CDR3 bases are TGTGCCAGCAGTTACTCGATAGGTTGGGAAACTAGCGGGATCCAAGAGACCCAGTACTTC. It specifies CASSYSIGWETSGIQETQYF.

The chain is built from TRBV7-8 and TRBJ1-6; D is ambiguous. The V end was cut by 0 bases, the J end by 2 bases, with 8 bases between. Germline V gene sequence: CDR1 SGHVS, CDR2 FQNEAQ. The CDR3 consists of 16 residues. CDR3 in DNA: TGTGCCAGCAGCTTAGCCGAGGGTGCCTATAATTCACCCCTCCACTTT. Its protein product is CASSLAEGAYNSPLHF.

This chain uses TRBV6-1 with TRBJ1-6, with TRBD1 as a possible D gene (6 bases). CDR3 length: 15 amino acids. CDR1 and CDR2 (germline): MNHNS, SASEGT. The ends were cut back, 6 bases at V and 7 bases at J, with 16 bases in the middle. The CDR3 loop reads CASRTGRAVNSPLHF. The DNA of the CDR3 is TGTGCCAGCAGAACAGGGAGGGCTGTAAATTCACCCCTCCACTTT.

Comment on this clonotype: A read error may produce the germline difference seen at one junction end. The chain joins TRBV9 to TRBJ2-2, with D possibly being TRBD2 (5 bases). The germline CDR1 and CDR2 sequences are SGDLS and YYNGEE. The CDR3 is made up of 12 amino acids. The CDR3 region has the DNA TGTGCCAGCAGCGTATACGCCGGGGAGCTGCTTTTT. Translated, it gives CASSVYAGELLF.

V and J are TRBV10-3 and TRBJ1-2, with D tentatively TRBD1 (6 bases). The CDR3 length is 14 residues. V dropped 5 bases and J dropped 6 bases, with 16 bases sitting between them. CDR1 and CDR2 from the germline V gene are ENHRY and SYGVKD. As DNA, the CDR3 is TGTGCCATCAGTTACAGGGAAGGCAGAGATGGCTACACCTTC. This encodes CAISYREGRDGYTF.

The CDR3 DNA reads as TGTGCCAGCTCGGACAGGACGGGAAGACTGTTTTTT. Protein product: CASSDRTGRLFF. This chain uses TRBV18 with TRBJ2-2; 7 bases are a match to TRBD1. The V segment lost 6 bases and the J segment 14 bases; nucleotides outside the gene matches: 9. Germline lookup yields CDR1 KGHSH and CDR2 LQKENI. CDR3 size: 12 residues.

This clonotype was observed a handful of times. The chain carries TRBV14 and TRBJ2-2; 9 bases are shared with TRBD1. The CDR3 extends over 15 amino acids. The ends lost 5 bases at V and 6 bases at J; junction bases unmatched: 7. Germline assignment: CDR1 SGHDN and CDR2 FVKESK. CDR3 region: CASSGTGRVAGELFF. CDR3 coding DNA: TGTGCCAGCAGCGGGACAGGGCGGGTCGCCGGGGAGCTGTTTTTT.

This clonotype was picked up many times. The V and J genes are TRBV5-1 and TRBJ2-1; a possible D gene is TRBD1 (6 bases). From germline, CDR1 is SGHRS and CDR2 YFSETQ. There are 14 residues in the CDR3. V lost 4 bases and J 7 bases, leaving 15 bases between the germline ends. The CDR3 nucleotides read TGCGCCAGCAGCCGGGACAAAGCCGGTAATGAGCAGTTCTTC. Amino acid sequence: CASSRDKAGNEQFF.

This clonotype was seen a handful of times. CDR3: CASSQSLDQRPSGDNEQFF. CDR3 nucleotides: TGTGCCAGCAGCCAAAGCCTCGACCAAAGGCCTAGCGGGGACAATGAGCAGTTCTTC. V is TRBV7-9 and J is TRBJ2-1; 9 positions agree with TRBD2. Germline lookup yields CDR1 SEHNR and CDR2 FQNEAQ (reference sequence). V shed 5 bases, J shed 5 bases, and the junction held 19 bases outside the gene matches. The CDR3 consists of 19 residues.

The CDR3 region has the DNA TGCGCCAGCAGCTTGGAATTAACAGGACCCTACGAGCAGTACTTC. Translating gives CASSLELTGPYEQYF. The rearrangement uses TRBV5-1 and TRBJ2-7; D might be TRBD1 (5 bases). The CDR3 totals 15 residues. Per the germline V gene, CDR1 is SGHRS and CDR2 is YFSETQ. V gave up 0 bases and J gave up 2 bases, with 12 bases separating them.

This clonotype showed up many times. CDR3 bases: TGTGCCTGGTCGACAGGAACTGCAACTAATGAAAAACTGTTTTTT. It yields the protein CAWSTGTATNEKLFF. J is TRBJ1-4 and V is TRBV30, with D perhaps matching TRBD1 (6 bases). The CDR3 extends over 15 amino acids. Deletions cut 5 bases from V and 0 bases from J, with 13 bases between. Germline CDR1 and CDR2: GTSNPN and SVGIG (reference sequence).

At least ten counts were recorded for this clonotype. This sequence joins TRBV7-8 and TRBJ2-1; TRBD1 or TRBD2 may be the D gene (6 bases each). The germline V gene encodes CDR1 SGHVS and CDR2 FQNEAQ. V was pared by 7 bases and J by 2 bases, with 18 bases between. This CDR3 has 16 amino acids. The CDR3 sequence is CASTKIRGAAYNEQFF. The CDR3 DNA reads TGTGCCAGCACCAAGATAAGGGGGGCGGCCTACAATGAGCAGTTCTTC.

This clonotype was picked up a small number of times. A read error may produce the germline difference seen at one junction end. The chain recombines TRBV7-7 with TRBJ2-2; the match to TRBD2 covers 7 bases. CDR1 is SSHAT, CDR2 FNYEAQ, per germline (reference sequence). There are 16 residues in the CDR3. The CDR3 is CASSLSAGEVLGELFF. DNA of the CDR3: TGTGCTAGCAGCTTATCGGCGGGAGAGGTTCTCGGGGAGCTGTTTTTT.

This clonotype was found once. The rearrangement links TRBV14 to TRBJ2-5, with TRBD2 matching 10 bases. CDR1 is SGHDN and CDR2 is FVKESK in the germline V gene. The J segment lost 1 base and the V segment lost 3 bases, leaving 14 bases of the junction unmatched. The CDR3 loop spans 19 amino acids. The CDR3 coding sequence is TGTGCCAGCAGCCATCCTGAGGCGGGACTAGCGATGTTCCAAGAGACCCAGTACTTC. It codes for CASSHPEAGLAMFQETQYF.

The gene calls are TRBV28 and TRBJ2-7; no definite D call. Trimming removed 3 bases at V and 2 bases at J, with 8 bases between. This CDR3 comprises 13 residues. Germline V CDR1 and CDR2: MDHEN, SYDVKM. Here the CDR3 reads CASSFAETYEQYF. In DNA, the CDR3 is TGTGCCAGCAGTTTTGCAGAAACCTACGAGCAGTACTTC.

This clonotype was detected ten times or more. The chain uses TRBV5-5 and TRBJ1-4; 7 nucleotides line up with TRBD1. V dropped 0 bases and J dropped 5; count of bases not matched to a gene: 4. The germline V gene has CDR1 SGHKS and CDR2 YYEKEE (reference sequence). The CDR3 loop spans 15 amino acids. This CDR3 is CASSLEGQLNEKLFF. CDR3 nucleotide sequence: TGTGCCAGCAGCTTGGAGGGACAGCTCAATGAAAAACTGTTTTTT.

The gene calls are TRBV3-1 and TRBJ1-2; 7 nucleotides line up with TRBD1. The V and J ends lost 1 base and 7 bases, in that order; junction bases with no gene match: 9. The CDR3 consists of 15 residues. The germline CDR1 and CDR2 sequences are LGHDT and YNNKEL (reference sequence). The CDR3 sequence: CASSQGARGFGGYTF. CDR3 coding DNA: TGTGCCAGCAGCCAAGGGGCCAGGGGGTTTGGTGGCTACACCTTC.

The chain carries TRBV28 and TRBJ2-2; 8 bases are shared with TRBD2. The CDR3 contains 17 residues. The V gene's germline CDR1 is MDHEN and CDR2 SYDVKM. J lost 4 bases, V lost 3 bases, and 10 bases had no gene match. DNA for the CDR3: TGTGCCAGCAGTTTTTTCGCGCCTAGCGGGTTCACCGGGGAGCTGTTTTTT. Translation: CASSFFAPSGFTGELFF.

J is TRBJ2-1 and V is TRBV5-1, with TRBD2 matching over 11 bases. The CDR3 covers 13 residues. Germline V gives CDR1 SGHRS, CDR2 YFSETQ. V gave up 4 bases and J gave up 9 bases; unmatched junction bases: 3. CDR3 residues: CASSRTSGSEQFF. The DNA of the CDR3 is TGCGCCAGCAGCCGTACTAGCGGGAGTGAGCAGTTCTTC.

The chain combines TRBV24-1 with TRBJ2-7, with TRBD1 matching 7 bases. The CDR3 runs to 11 residues. With V trimmed by 6 bases and J by 6 bases, 1 base remained unmatched. The germline V gene has CDR1 KGHDR and CDR2 SFDVKD. Here the CDR3 reads CATSTGAEQYF. As DNA, the CDR3 is TGTGCCACCAGTACAGGGGCCGAGCAGTACTTC.

The chain combines TRBV12-3 or TRBV12-4 with TRBJ1-6; tentatively, D is TRBD1 (6 bases). The CDR3 is 15 residues long. Trimming took 0 bases from V and 9 from J, leaving 12 bases between them. The CDR3 reads CASSLAQGLFSPLHF. The CDR3 coding sequence is TGTGCCAGCAGTTTAGCACAGGGCTTGTTTTCACCCCTCCACTTT.